This record concerns one T cell receptor beta chain sequence. Antigen unknown. This entry is derived from a study of CXCR3-negative and CXCR3-positive naive CD8 T cells. CDR1 is SGHTA and CDR2 is FQGTGA in the germline V gene. This CDR3 has 16 residues. General observations from the study: Relative to CXCR3-negative naive cells, CXCR3-positive naive cells had more hydrophobic TRB CDR3s. Naive subsets were similarly diverse, while memory CD8+ repertoires were much less diverse.

UMI-labeled 5' RACE yielded the TRB cDNA libraries. Using the 5' RACE reads, TCRdb records one entry per CDR3 protein without DNA. Recorded for this sample: around 88,000 distinct CDR3 sequences. This TCR came from a human donor in good health. Some clones in this sample may be carry-over from other donors' samples. The chain recombines TRBV7-3 with TRBJ2-1; TCRdb proposes TRBD2, but this gene call is untestable without DNA. Sequencing was done on a sample of naive CXCR3+ CD8+ T cells from blood. Subset given: CD45RO-CCR7+CD27+CD95- naive CD8+ T cells expressing CXCR3 (TNR3+). The chain's CDR3 is CASSLLSGGLYNEQFF.